This T cell receptor (beta chain) was sequenced for a study of T cells in Graves' hyperthyroidism and ophthalmopathy. Notes on the study in general: Ophthalmopathy was model-predicted a median about six months pre-onset. Within blood appeared most thyroid clonotypes that had expanded above 0.001.

The investigators amplified TCR beta CDR3 regions from RNA transcripts. First-round RT-PCR targeting the TCR CDR3 was performed with the HTBI primer set. TCRdb reprocessed the multiplex PCR reads with MiXCR, giving one entry per CDR3 protein. The data hold around 260,000 distinct CDR3 sequences, with less than 30% observed a single time. Clinical symptoms, serum thyroxine and TRAb, thyroid ultrasound and orbital computed tomography were used for the diagnoses. CDR1 is ENHRY and CDR2 is SYGVKD in the germline V gene. There are 14 residues in the CDR3. Unmatched junction bases numbered 5, after V lost 6 bases and J lost 5 bases. This clonotype was counted many times. Its antigen is not known.

The specimen was blood. The genes are TRBV10-3 and TRBJ2-2, with 8 positions matching TRBD2. This receptor was taken from a man aged 40-50 years with Graves' hyperthyroidism that later progressed to Graves' ophthalmopathy. The CDR3 here is CAISSSSGTGELFF. CDR3 bases: TGTGCCATCAGCTCCTCTAGCGGGACCGGGGAGCTGTTTTTT.